This TCR beta chain was documented in a study of cytomegalovirus exposure and HLA in healthy donors. The PCR contained 60 Vbeta and 13 Jbeta primers. The assay was immunoSEQ multiplex PCR, and TCRdb's table has in-frame clones only and misses some. The repertoire includes about 120,000 clones, about 70% of them detected once, and 2% to 2.5% sits in the top ten. CDR1 and CDR2 from the germline V gene are SGHTA and FQGTGA. V shed 0 bases and J 4 bases; nucleotides not matched to a gene: 10. The CDR3 covers 18 residues. The chain links TRBV7-3 to TRBJ2-1; 9 bases are a match to TRBD2. The clonotype comes from a human donor in good health. The sequencing input was PBMCs. The CDR3 DNA is TGTGCCAGCAGCTTAACGTTTGTAGGGACTAGCCAATACAATGAGCAGTTCTTC. Its translation is CASSLTFVGTSQYNEQFF.